One and the same sample provided the 2 T cell receptor beta chains below, sequenced in a study of blood T cell repertoires in COVID-19. Profiling relied on immunoSEQ multiplex PCR, and the TCRdb table lists in-frame clones only, not all of them. Among about 300,000 clones, about nine tenths were seen once, and the ten largest hold less than 3.5%. The specimen sequenced was PBMCs or T cells enriched from blood (not recorded which). The origin of the receptors is a woman aged 50 to 60 who had been exposed to COVID-19.

The chain recombines TRBV3-1 (or the pseudogene TRBV3-2) with TRBJ2-3; D is unclear. Trimming removed 3 bases at V and 2 bases at J, with 21 bases between. CDR3 length equals 18 residues. CDR1 and CDR2 (germline): LGHDT, YNNKEL (reference sequence). As DNA, the CDR3 is TGTGCCAGCAGCCATACCCTGGGCCAGTATGCCAACACAGATACGCAGTATTTT. As protein: CASSHTLGQYANTDTQYF.

This sequence joins TRBV28 and TRBJ1-6; 9 bases are a match to TRBD1. Germline V lookup: CDR1 MDHEN, CDR2 SYDVKM. There are 17 residues in the CDR3. Trimming removed 7 bases from V and 2 bases from J; junction bases left unmatched: 9. The CDR3, as DNA: TGTGCCAGCACCCCTCCCGGGACAGGGCCCTATAATTCACCCCTCCACTTT. Encoded protein: CASTPPGTGPYNSPLHF.